This T cell receptor beta chain was observed in a study of blood T cell repertoires in COVID-19. Across the whole study: T cells, B-cell-depleted T cells, or PBMCs provided the cDNA or gDNA that served as material.

CDR1 MNHEY and CDR2 SVGAGI come from the germline V gene. This CDR3 contains 13 residues. V lost 6 bases and J 10 bases, leaving 15 bases between the germline ends. Using immunoSEQ multiplex PCR, the repertoire was profiled, and TCRdb retains in-frame clones only, with some absent. The table shows 95,000 to 150,000 clones, with roughly 87% occurring only once. This receptor was taken from an elderly man with acute or convalescent COVID-19. The J gene is TRBJ1-4, the V gene TRBV6-5; D gene ambiguous. Sequencing used peripheral blood. In DNA form, the CDR3 reads TGTGCCAGCAGGAGTGAGGGCGGTGTAAAACTGTTTTTT. Its protein product is CASRSEGGVKLFF.